The 11 T cell receptor beta chains in this list originate from one sample, sequenced in a study of OX40 agonist ivuxolimab in advanced cancers. Data came from immunoSEQ multiplex PCR; TCRdb stores just in-frame clones and leaves some out. The repertoire holds 34,000 or so clones, 75% to 85% seen once, with about 19% in the top ten. The source material was CD4+ or CD8+ T cells sorted from blood, sampled in a trial of the OX40 agonist ivuxolimab. The source of these receptors is an adult with an advanced solid tumor such as melanoma, head and neck, liver or kidney cancer.

The chain recombines TRBV7-9 with TRBJ2-3; 13 nucleotides align to TRBD2. Germline CDR1 reads SEHNR; CDR2 reads FQNEAQ (reference sequence). The CDR3 length is 19 residues. Losses at the gene ends were 3 bases for V and 3 bases for J; bases not matched to a gene: 12. In nucleotides, the CDR3 is TGTGCCAGCAGCTTCGGATCACTAGCGGGAGGGCAGAAGACAGATACGCAGTATTTT. It is translated as CASSFGSLAGGQKTDTQYF.

The chain is built from TRBV30 and TRBJ2-2; maybe TRBD1 (5 bases). CDR1 is GTSNPN and CDR2 is SVGIG in the germline V gene (reference sequence). The CDR3 is made up of 15 amino acids. V was pared by 3 bases and J by 5 bases, with 16 bases between. This chain's CDR3 is CAWRSKGARTGELFF. In DNA, the CDR3 is TGTGCCTGGAGAAGTAAAGGGGCTAGGACCGGGGAGCTGTTTTTT.

This clone was recorded only once. This chain links TRBV6-5 with TRBJ2-5, with unresolved D. The V gene lost 1 base and the J gene lost 2 bases, with 5 bases spanning the gap. Germline CDR1 MNHEY, CDR2 SVGAGI. The CDR3 extends over 13 amino acids. The CDR3: CASSYLGQETQYF. In nucleotides, the CDR3 is TGTGCCAGCAGTTACTTAGGACAAGAGACCCAGTACTTC.

The V call is TRBV6-1, the J call TRBJ2-2, with D perhaps assigned TRBD1 or TRBD2 (5 bases each). This CDR3 contains 14 residues. Germline V gene lookup returns CDR1 MNHNS and CDR2 SASEGT. Deletions cut 3 bases from V and 5 bases from J, with 10 bases between. For the CDR3, the DNA is TGTGCCAGCAGTGATTGGGACGCGACCGGGGAGCTGTTTTTT. Residues: CASSDWDATGELFF.

The chain employs TRBV2 and TRBJ2-7; D gene unclear. The CDR3 consists of 14 residues. The germline CDR1 and CDR2 sequences are SNHLY and FYNNEI. V lost 2 bases, J lost 0 bases, and 8 bases lay in between. The CDR3 loop is CASSEMGISYEQYF. The CDR3 nucleotides are TGTGCCAGCAGTGAAATGGGGATCTCCTACGAGCAGTACTTC. The whole variable domain, remainder taken from reference TRBV2 and TRBJ2-7, is EPEVTQTPSHQVTQMGQEVILRCVPISNHLYFYWYRQILGQKVEFLVSFYNNEISEKSEIFDDQFSVERPDGSNFTLKIRSTKLEDSAMYFCASSEMGISYEQYFGPGTRLTVT.

V gene TRBV7-9 combines with J gene TRBJ2-7, with D uncertain. The CDR3 has 11 residues. Trimming shortened V by 5 bases and J by 4 bases, and 6 bases separated the two germline ends. Germline-derived CDR1 and CDR2 are SEHNR and FQNEAQ (reference sequence). CDR3 amino acids: CASSLHYEQYF. The CDR3 DNA is TGTGCCAGCAGCCTCCATTACGAGCAGTACTTC.

The gene calls are TRBV5-1 and TRBJ2-1; 11 nucleotides align to TRBD2. V dropped 2 bases and J dropped 3; count of bases not matched to a gene: 7. The germline V gene has CDR1 SGHRS and CDR2 YFSETQ. The length of the CDR3 is 17 residues. Here the CDR3 reads CASSFGGLAGGYNEQFF. The CDR3 DNA is TGCGCCAGCAGCTTCGGCGGGCTAGCGGGAGGCTACAATGAGCAGTTCTTC.

The chain recombines TRBV5-6 with TRBJ2-1; tentatively, D is TRBD1 or TRBD2 (5 bases each). CDR3 length: 15 amino acids. Between the trimmed V and J ends, which lost 0 bases and 3 bases, there was a span of 10 bases. Germline loops: CDR1 SGHDT, CDR2 YYEEEE. The CDR3 DNA is TGTGCCAGCAGCTTGGGAGGGGCGGACTACAATGAGCAGTTCTTC. It codes for CASSLGGADYNEQFF.

The rearrangement uses TRBV5-6 and TRBJ1-4; a possible D gene is TRBD1 (6 bases). The CDR3 consists of 17 residues. Trimming took off 3 bases at V and 5 bases at J, with 20 bases between the two ends. Looked up from germline, CDR1 is SGHDT and CDR2 is YYEEEE. CDR3 loop: CASSSTYSGAGNEKLFF. CDR3 nucleotide sequence: TGTGCCAGCAGCTCTACTTACTCAGGGGCCGGGAATGAAAAACTGTTTTTT.

This rearrangement joins TRBV7-8 to TRBJ1-1; 7 bases are a match to TRBD1. The CDR3 sequence is 15 residues long. Losses at the gene ends were 2 bases for V and 8 bases for J; bases not matched to a gene: 11. Germline CDR1 is SGHVS and CDR2 is FQNEAQ. CDR3 sequence: CASSLISARGGEAFF. The CDR3 bases are TGTGCCAGCAGCTTAATAAGCGCCAGGGGGGGAGAAGCTTTCTTT.

This clone was counted a few times. The J gene is TRBJ2-2, the V gene TRBV5-1; D perhaps matches TRBD1 (6 bases). Trimming took 0 bases from V and 2 from J, leaving 8 bases between them. This CDR3 comprises 15 residues. Germline CDR1 and CDR2: SGHRS and YFSETQ. CDR3 region: CASSLGTANTGELFF. CDR3 in DNA: TGCGCCAGCAGCTTGGGGACAGCAAACACCGGGGAGCTGTTTTTT.